This TCR beta chain was sequenced in a study of blood T cell repertoires in COVID-19. Looked up from germline, CDR1 is MNHNY and CDR2 is SVGAGI (reference sequence). This CDR3 has 14 amino acids. V gave up 8 bases and J gave up 7 bases, with 15 bases separating them. The data were produced by immunoSEQ multiplex PCR, yet TCRdb's version contains in-frame clones alone and is incomplete. The sample includes approximately 160,000 clones, about 88% of them seen just once. The sequenced material came from PBMCs or T cells enriched from blood (not recorded which). The chain joins TRBV6-6 to TRBJ1-6; tentatively, D is TRBD1 (6 bases). This TCR came from a woman between 50 and 59 years old who had recovered from COVID-19. CDR3 region: CASQYRDRNSPLHF. CDR3 coding DNA: TGTGCCAGCCAATACCGAGACAGGAATTCACCCCTCCACTTT.